These 6 T cell receptor beta chains share one sample of origin, sequenced in a study of memory CD4+ T cells and cytomegalovirus serostatus. Single viable CD3+CD4+CD8-CD45RO+ cells were sorted as the memory CD4+ T cells. Clones were sequenced by immunoSEQ multiplex PCR, and TCRdb holds only the in-frame ones, with some missing. This table holds about 57,000 clones, 65% to 80% found once. Specimen: memory CD4+ T cells from blood. These receptors all stem from an adult in good health and CMV-seronegative.

This clone was detected once. The chain carries TRBV5-1 and TRBJ1-1; D is possibly TRBD1 (5 bases). The germline gives CDR1 SGHRS, CDR2 YFSETQ. The CDR3 is 16 amino acids. With 0 bases removed from V and 1 base from J, the gap between germline ends came to 13 bases. The CDR3 loop is CASSLGGVGTNTEAFF. DNA of the CDR3: TGCGCCAGCAGCTTGGGGGGGGTTGGGACGAACACTGAAGCTTTCTTT.

The V gene is TRBV25-1, the J gene TRBJ1-5, with D maybe TRBD1 (6 bases). The V and J ends lost 5 bases and 3 bases respectively, with 17 bases between them. This CDR3 has 16 amino acids. CDR1 and CDR2 (germline): MGHDK, SYGVNS. The CDR3 region has the DNA TGTGCCAGCAGTTACAATCAGGGACACACCAATCAGCCCCAGCATTTT. Its protein is CASSYNQGHTNQPQHF. The complete variable domain, with remaining parts taken from reference TRBV25-1 and TRBJ1-5, reads EADIYQTPRYLVIGTGKKITLECSQTMGHDKMYWYQQDPGMELHLIHYSYGVNSTEKGDLSSESTVSRIRTEHFPLTLESARPSHTSQYLCASSYNQGHTNQPQHFGDGTRLSIL.

This sequence joins TRBV5-6 and TRBJ1-3; weak D call: TRBD1 (6 bases). Germline assignment: CDR1 SGHDT and CDR2 YYEEEE. This CDR3 spans 16 amino acids. The germline V and J ends were trimmed by 2 bases and 0 bases, with 12 bases remaining between them. CDR3 DNA sequence: TGTGCCAGCAGCTTTAGGGGGTCCAGCTCTGGAAACACCATATATTTT. The encoded protein is CASSFRGSSSGNTIYF.

The chain combines TRBV4-1 with TRBJ1-5, with D hard to call. CDR3 length: 16 amino acids. Germline V gives CDR1 MGHRA, CDR2 YSYEKL. Trimming stripped 4 bases from V and 3 bases from J, with 16 bases between. The CDR3 sequence is CASSPGERGYNQPQHF. CDR3 coding DNA: TGCGCCAGCAGCCCCGGGGAGCGAGGGTACAATCAGCCCCAGCATTTT.

This chain uses TRBV19 with TRBJ2-3; D may match TRBD1 or TRBD2 (6 bases each). Trimming shortened V by 1 base and J by 1 base, and 9 bases separated the two germline ends. The CDR3 covers 15 residues. Germline V gene lookup returns CDR1 LNHDA and CDR2 SQIVND (reference sequence). As DNA, the CDR3 is TGTGCCAGTAGTATAGTGAGGGGGGGCACAGATACGCAGTATTTT. Translation gives CASSIVRGGTDTQYF.

CDR3 DNA sequence: TGTGCCAGCAGCCCCAACCGCGTGTCCTACGAGCAGTACTTC. Its protein is CASSPNRVSYEQYF. This chain uses TRBV7-8 with TRBJ2-7; D gene uncertain. This CDR3 has 14 residues. The germline V and J ends were trimmed by 5 bases and 1 base, with 12 bases remaining between them. The germline V gene has CDR1 SGHVS and CDR2 FQNEAQ.